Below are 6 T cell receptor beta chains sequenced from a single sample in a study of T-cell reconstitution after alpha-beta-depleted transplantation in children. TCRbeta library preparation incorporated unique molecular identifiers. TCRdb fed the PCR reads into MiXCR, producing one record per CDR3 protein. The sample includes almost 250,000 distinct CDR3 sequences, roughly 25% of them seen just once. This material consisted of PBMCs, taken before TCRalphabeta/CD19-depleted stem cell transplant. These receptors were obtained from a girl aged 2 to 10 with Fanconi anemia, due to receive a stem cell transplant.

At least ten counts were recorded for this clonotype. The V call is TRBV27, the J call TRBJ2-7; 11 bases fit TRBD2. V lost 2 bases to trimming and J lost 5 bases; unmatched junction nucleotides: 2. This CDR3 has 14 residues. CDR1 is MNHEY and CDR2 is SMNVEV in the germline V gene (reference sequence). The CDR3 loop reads CASSLLAGGNEQYF. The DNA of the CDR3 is TGTGCCAGCAGTTTACTAGCGGGGGGCAACGAGCAGTACTTC.

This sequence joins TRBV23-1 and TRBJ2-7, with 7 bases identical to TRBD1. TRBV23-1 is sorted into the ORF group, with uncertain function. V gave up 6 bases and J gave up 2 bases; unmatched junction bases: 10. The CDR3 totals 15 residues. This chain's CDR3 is CASRPRQGPTYEQYF. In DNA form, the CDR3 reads TGCGCCAGCAGACCGCGACAGGGACCTACCTACGAGCAGTACTTC.

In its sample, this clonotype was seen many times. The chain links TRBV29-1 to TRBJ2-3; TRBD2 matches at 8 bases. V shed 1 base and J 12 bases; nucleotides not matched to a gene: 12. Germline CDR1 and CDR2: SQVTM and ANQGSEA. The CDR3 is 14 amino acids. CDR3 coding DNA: TGCAGCGTTGAAGTGGGACTAGGGGCCTTAGAACAGTATTTT. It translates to CSVEVGLGALEQYF.

This CDR3 is CASTRQASTGELFF. CDR3 DNA: TGTGCCAGCACCAGACAAGCGTCGACCGGGGAGCTGTTTTTT. The genes are TRBV6-1 and TRBJ2-2, with D unresolved. V was clipped by 7 bases and J by 5 bases, with 14 bases between them. Germline V gives CDR1 MNHNS, CDR2 SASEGT. The CDR3 length is 14 residues.

The CDR3 loop reads CASSYSSTGELFF. Here the CDR3 DNA reads TGTGCCAGCAGTTACTCTAGCACCGGGGAGCTGTTTTTT. V is TRBV6-6 and J is TRBJ2-2, with D unclear. CDR1 and CDR2 from the germline V gene are MNHNY and SVGAGI (reference sequence). Trimming stripped 0 bases from V and 4 bases from J, with 3 bases between. The CDR3 is made up of 13 amino acids.

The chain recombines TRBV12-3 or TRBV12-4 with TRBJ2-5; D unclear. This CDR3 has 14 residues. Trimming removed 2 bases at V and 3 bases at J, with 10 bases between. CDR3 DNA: TGTGCCAGCAGTTTACGGACCCAAAAAGAGACCCAGTACTTC. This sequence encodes CASSLRTQKETQYF.